This TCR beta chain was documented in a study of blood T cell repertoires in COVID-19. On the study more broadly: The samples span acute and convalescent COVID-19 from the United States, Italy and Spain.

This clone was found a few times. In the original analysis: The authors estimated nucleated cell counts from reference gene primer amplification. Assay: immunoSEQ multiplex PCR; the TCRdb copy retains only in-frame clones and omits some. V and J calls plus clone size are reproduced from that table; the DNA served to infer D and trimming. The data show over 85,000 clones, just under 85% seen once. Trimming took 5 bases from V and 4 from J; bases not matched to a gene: 14. The CDR3 is made up of 18 amino acids. Per germline, CDR1 SGHTA and CDR2 FQGNSA. The chain has TRBV7-2 and TRBJ1-6; 7 bases line up with TRBD1. The origin of this receptor is a man in his fifties with acute or convalescent COVID-19. The material sequenced was peripheral blood. CDR3 loop: CASSPGVGGGLYNSPLHF. The CDR3 nucleotides are TGTGCCAGCAGCCCGGGAGTAGGGGGCGGTCTTTATAATTCACCCCTCCACTTT.